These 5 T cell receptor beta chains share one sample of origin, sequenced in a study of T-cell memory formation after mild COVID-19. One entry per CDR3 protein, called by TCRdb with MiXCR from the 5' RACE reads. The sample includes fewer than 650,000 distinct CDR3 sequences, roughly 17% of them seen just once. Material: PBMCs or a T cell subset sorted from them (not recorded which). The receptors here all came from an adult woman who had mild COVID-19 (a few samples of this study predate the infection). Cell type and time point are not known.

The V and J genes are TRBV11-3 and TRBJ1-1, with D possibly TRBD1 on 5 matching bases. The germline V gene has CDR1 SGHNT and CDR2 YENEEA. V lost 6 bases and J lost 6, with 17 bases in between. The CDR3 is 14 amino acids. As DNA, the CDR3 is TGTGCCAGCAGTCCCGGGACGGCTGGGTCTGAAGCTTTCTTT. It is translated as CASSPGTAGSEAFF.

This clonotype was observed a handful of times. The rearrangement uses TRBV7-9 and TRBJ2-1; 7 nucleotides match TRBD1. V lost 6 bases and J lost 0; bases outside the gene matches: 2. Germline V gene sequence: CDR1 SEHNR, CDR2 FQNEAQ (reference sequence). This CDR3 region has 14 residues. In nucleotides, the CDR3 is TGTGCCAGCAGGACAGGGAGCTCCTACAATGAGCAGTTCTTC. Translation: CASRTGSSYNEQFF.

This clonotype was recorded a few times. The CDR3 nucleotides are TGTGCCAGTAGTCTCCGGGACGGGAGCTCCTACGAGCAGTACTTC. Its translation: CASSLRDGSSYEQYF. The chain joins TRBV19 to TRBJ2-7; D is perhaps TRBD2 (6 bases). This CDR3 contains 15 residues. The germline V gene has CDR1 LNHDA and CDR2 SQIVND (reference sequence). V lost 5 bases to trimming and J lost 0 bases, with 14 bases between them.

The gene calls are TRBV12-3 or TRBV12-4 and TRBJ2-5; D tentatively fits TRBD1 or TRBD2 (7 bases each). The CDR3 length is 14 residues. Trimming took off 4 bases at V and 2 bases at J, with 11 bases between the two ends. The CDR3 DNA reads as TGTGCCAGCAGTTGGGGGGGACAGCAAGAGACCCAGTACTTC. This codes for CASSWGGQQETQYF.

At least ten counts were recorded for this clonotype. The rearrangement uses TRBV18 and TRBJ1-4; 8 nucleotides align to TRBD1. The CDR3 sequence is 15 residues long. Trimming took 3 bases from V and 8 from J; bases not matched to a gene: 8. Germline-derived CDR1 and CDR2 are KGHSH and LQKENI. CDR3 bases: TGTGCCAGCTCACCTACCGGGACAGGACGAGAAAAACTGTTTTTT. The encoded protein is CASSPTGTGREKLFF.